The rows below give T cell receptor beta chains drawn from one sample of a study of T cell repertoires in cytomegalovirus infection. Their recognized antigens are unknown. TCRdb passed the reads through MiXCR, listing each CDR3 protein once. The sample yields approximately 73,000 distinct CDR3 sequences, approximately 42% seen once. Sequenced material: CD8+ T cells from cultured PBMCs, taken from culture after CMV antigen stimulation. These receptors were obtained from a human donor in good health (CMV status not recorded). Some clones in this sample may be carry-over from other donors' samples. CDR3s include the opening cysteine and the closing phenylalanine or tryptophan. The D gene is left open where the match is weak.

len | j_gene | v_gene | d_gene | CDR3aa
16 | TRBJ2-1 | TRBV5-8 | TRBD1 | CASSPRDRGLWNEQFF
18 | TRBJ1-1 | TRBV4-3 | . | CASSQSPAWTVAGTEAFF
14 | TRBJ2-5 | TRBV5-1 | . | CASSLFGNQETQYF
17 | TRBJ1-6 | TRBV20-1 | . | CSARDTKESSNNSPLHF
15 | TRBJ2-1 | TRBV6-1 | TRBD2 | CASSAGLAGANEQFF
15 | TRBJ2-1 | TRBV6-1 | . | CASTDWGNLNEGQFF
16 | TRBJ2-5 | TRBV7-2 | TRBD2 | CASSTGTSGGEETQYF
13 | TRBJ2-2 | TRBV7-6 | . | CASSLGFTGELFF
17 | TRBJ2-5 | TRBV7-6 | . | CASSLVEGAIYQETQYF
14 | TRBJ2-1 | TRBV7-8 | . | CASSYRAMGNEQFF
13 | TRBJ2-1 | TRBV12-3/TRBV12-4 | . | CATRGGQGNEQFF
14 | TRBJ1-2 | TRBV7-2 | . | CASSPWDGTSVYTF
14 | TRBJ1-4 | TRBV2 | TRBD1 | CASSSQGALEKLFF
15 | TRBJ1-5 | TRBV28 | . | CASSFGAANNQPQHF
13 | TRBJ1-2 | TRBV7-9 | . | CASSLNPNYGYTF
15 | TRBJ1-3 | TRBV7-2 | . | CASSLDIGSGNTIYF
21 | TRBJ1-6 | TRBV4-1 | . | CASSQDFTPETLSSYNSPLHF
14 | TRBJ2-7 | TRBV19 | TRBD1 | CASTSRDRGNEQYF
15 | TRBJ2-7 | TRBV4-3 | TRBD2 | CASSQALAGLTEQYF
13 | TRBJ1-2 | TRBV6-2/TRBV6-3 | . | CASNFGGPYGYTF
19 | TRBJ2-7 | TRBV6-5 | . | CASSYGGYDQGHSSYEQYF
16 | TRBJ2-1 | TRBV12-3/TRBV12-4 | . | CASSLGGALSYNEQFF